This T cell receptor (beta chain) was documented in a study of T cell responses to AZD1222 COVID-19 vaccine. Only in-frame clones appear in the TCRdb table, and some are missing; sequencing was by immunoSEQ multiplex PCR. This table holds fewer than 150,000 clones, roughly 88% found once. Findings and caveats of the study: Of the AZD1222 recipients, only five to seven were seropositive at baseline. Clonal diversity was possibly underestimated; the donors were predominantly white British and more often female.

Pooled samples include second doses given at about 4 or 12 weeks. In its sample, this clone was seen once. The target antigen is unknown. The input for sequencing was peripheral blood, taken 28 days after the second AZD1222 dose. The receptor was isolated from an adult who received the AZD1222 COVID-19 vaccine.

The CDR3 is CASEGVQGELFF. The DNA of the CDR3 is TGTGCCAGCGAAGGGGTCCAAGGGGAGCTGTTTTTT. The V gene is TRBV11-3, the J gene TRBJ2-2; a possible D gene is TRBD1 (5 bases). Germline CDR1 SGHNT, CDR2 YENEEA. With 8 bases removed from V and 8 bases from J, the gap between germline ends came to 12 bases. The CDR3 has 12 amino acids. Combining the CDR3 with reference TRBV11-3 and TRBJ2-2 gives the whole variable domain EAGVVQSPRYKIIEKKQPVAFWCNPISGHNTLYWYLQNLGQGPELLIRYENEEAVDDSQLPKDRFSAERLKGVDSTLKIQPAELGDSAVYLCASEGVQGELFFGEGSRLTVL.